The present T cell receptor beta chain was sequenced within a study of blood T cell repertoires in COVID-19. Study in general: The United States, Italy and Spain were the sources of the acute and convalescent COVID-19 samples. PBMCs, B-cell-depleted T cells, or T cells provided the cDNA or gDNA that made up the material.

Assay: immunoSEQ multiplex PCR; the TCRdb copy retains only in-frame clones and omits some. In the table there are 60,000 to 70,000 clones, less than 85% of which are singletons. This clone was counted between two and nine times. Trimming cost V 5 bases and J 8 bases, with 18 bases left between them. Germline V lookup: CDR1 MNHEY, CDR2 SVGEGT. This CDR3 has 14 residues. This TCR was recovered from a man aged 55 to 70 with acute or convalescent COVID-19. The genes are TRBV6-2 or TRBV6-3 and TRBJ1-2, with TRBD1 as a possible D gene (5 bases). Sequenced material: peripheral blood. CDR3 coding DNA: TGTGCCAGCAGTCTCCCGGCGGGGCGACTCGGCTACACCTTC. The encoded protein is CASSLPAGRLGYTF.